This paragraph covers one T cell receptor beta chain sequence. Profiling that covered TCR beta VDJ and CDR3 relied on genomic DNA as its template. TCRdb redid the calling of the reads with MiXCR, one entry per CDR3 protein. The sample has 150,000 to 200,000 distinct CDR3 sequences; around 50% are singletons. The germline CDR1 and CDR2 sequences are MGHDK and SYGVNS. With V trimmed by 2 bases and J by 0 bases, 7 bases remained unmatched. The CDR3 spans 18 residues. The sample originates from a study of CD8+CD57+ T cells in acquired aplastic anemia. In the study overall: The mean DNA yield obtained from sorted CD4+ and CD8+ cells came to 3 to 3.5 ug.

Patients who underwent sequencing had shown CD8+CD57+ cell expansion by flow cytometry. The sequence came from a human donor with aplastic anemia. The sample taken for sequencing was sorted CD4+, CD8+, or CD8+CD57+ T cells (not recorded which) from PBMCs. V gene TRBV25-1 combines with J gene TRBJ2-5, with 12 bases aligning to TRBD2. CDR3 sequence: CASSEGTSGCRDQETQYF. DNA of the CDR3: TGTGCCAGCAGTGAAGGGACTAGCGGGTGCCGTGACCAAGAGACCCAGTACTTC. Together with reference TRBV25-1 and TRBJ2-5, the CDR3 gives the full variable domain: EADIYQTPRYLVIGTGKKITLECSQTMGHDKMYWYQQDPGMELHLIHYSYGVNSTEKGDLSSESTVSRIRTEHFPLTLESARPSHTSQYLCASSEGTSGCRDQETQYFGPGTRLLVL.